This T cell receptor beta chain was documented in a study of cytomegalovirus exposure and HLA in healthy donors. This clone has just one count. CDR1 is LNHDA, CDR2 SQIVND, per germline (reference sequence). The CDR3 sequence is 15 residues long. V was clipped by 4 bases and J by 4 bases; unmatched bases: 7. Primers: 60 Vbeta forward and 13 Jbeta reverse. Profiling relied on immunoSEQ multiplex PCR, and the TCRdb table lists in-frame clones only, not all of them. Of fewer than 150,000 clones listed, roughly 85% are singletons. V usage is TRBV19 and J usage is TRBJ1-2; 9 bases are a match to TRBD1. The sequence was collected from a woman between 25 and 40 years old in good health and CMV-seropositive. The sample comprised PBMCs. CDR3 nucleotides: TGTGCCAGTAGTACGGGACAGGGATGGGGCTATGGCTACACCTTC. It translates to CASSTGQGWGYGYTF.